One sample yielded the 21 T cell receptor beta chains listed below, sequenced in a study of spatial heterogeneity in lung cancer. One entry per CDR3 protein, called by TCRdb with MiXCR from the 5' RACE reads. This repertoire shows 15,000 to 20,000 distinct CDR3 sequences, 7% to 10% found once; its top ten account for around 21%. Time point noted: blood at routine non-recurrence follow-up after resection. The sequencing used PBMCs, collected at follow-up. The receptors derive from a male donor with early-stage non-small cell lung cancer.

This clonotype was observed a handful of times. The chain carries TRBV28 and TRBJ1-5; 11 nucleotides align to TRBD1. The CDR3 length is 15 residues. CDR1 and CDR2 from the germline V gene are MDHEN and SYDVKM. Trimming cost V 2 bases and J 7 bases; bases outside gene matches: 4. CDR3 region: CASSLRDRGEQPQHF. CDR3 nucleotide sequence: TGTGCCAGCAGTTTAAGGGACAGGGGGGAACAGCCCCAGCATTTT.

This clonotype occurred many times. The genes are TRBV6-2 or TRBV6-3 and TRBJ1-1; D is uncertain. Germline values: CDR1 MNHEY, CDR2 SVGEGT. Trimming cost V 1 base and J 0 bases, with 0 bases left between them. This CDR3 has 12 amino acids. For the CDR3, the DNA is TGTGCCAGCAGTTACTTGAACACTGAAGCTTTCTTT. Translation gives CASSYLNTEAFF.

This clonotype was recorded many times. This chain joins TRBV12-3 or TRBV12-4 and TRBJ1-1, with D unresolved. The ends were cut back, 1 base at V and 1 base at J, with 4 bases in the middle. There are 13 residues in the CDR3. CDR3 nucleotides: TGTGCCAGCAGTTTAGTGGAGAACACTGAAGCTTTCTTT. This codes for CASSLVENTEAFF.

Many counts were recorded for this clonotype. CDR3 in DNA: TGCAGCGTTGGGACAGGGACAGGTGGGGAGCTGTTTTTT. Encoded protein: CSVGTGTGGELFF. This rearrangement joins TRBV29-1 to TRBJ2-2, with 8 bases aligning to TRBD1. V shed 4 bases and J 8 bases; nucleotides not matched to a gene: 6. This CDR3 comprises 13 residues. Germline CDR1 reads SQVTM; CDR2 reads ANQGSEA.

This clonotype is deemed medium-sized. The V and J genes are TRBV6-1 and TRBJ1-2, with D maybe TRBD1 (6 bases). V was trimmed by 4 bases and J by 7 bases, leaving 16 bases between them. The CDR3 spans 14 residues. Germline-derived CDR1 and CDR2 are MNHNS and SASEGT. The CDR3 sequence is CASSVGQGNGGYTF. The CDR3 DNA sequence: TGTGCCAGCAGTGTAGGGCAGGGGAATGGTGGCTACACCTTC.

In its sample, this clonotype is medium-sized. The genes are TRBV7-2 and TRBJ2-5; tentative D call: TRBD2 (5 bases). The germline V gene encodes CDR1 SGHTA and CDR2 FQGNSA. Trimming took 0 bases from V and 5 from J, leaving 16 bases between them. The CDR3 is 16 amino acids. The CDR3 coding sequence is TGTGCCAGCAGCTTAGCTGGCCTAGCTGGCTATGAGACCCAGTACTTC. This sequence encodes CASSLAGLAGYETQYF.

Judged by abundance, this clonotype is medium-sized. V is TRBV20-1 and J is TRBJ2-1; TRBD2 is a possible D gene (5 bases). There are 14 residues in the CDR3. Germline V gene lookup returns CDR1 DFQATT and CDR2 SNEGSKA (reference sequence). Trimming shortened V by 6 bases and J by 0 bases, and 12 bases separated the two germline ends. The CDR3 loop is CSAKGGGSYNEQFF. The CDR3 nucleotides read TGCAGTGCAAAGGGCGGAGGCTCCTACAATGAGCAGTTCTTC.

As DNA, the CDR3 is TGTGCCAGCAGTTACGGGCAAATCTACGAGCAGTACTTC. Translated: CASSYGQIYEQYF. The chain joins TRBV6-2 or TRBV6-3 to TRBJ2-7; no definite D call. The CDR3 loop spans 13 amino acids. Germline-derived CDR1 and CDR2 are MNHEY and SVGEGT. With 2 bases removed from V and 3 bases from J, the gap between germline ends came to 8 bases.

This clonotype was recorded many times. The chain links TRBV20-1 to TRBJ2-3; either TRBD1 or TRBD2 may supply D (5 bases each). The CDR3 extends over 14 amino acids. V was clipped by 3 bases and J by 4 bases, with 14 bases between them. Germline loops: CDR1 DFQATT, CDR2 SNEGSKA (reference sequence). The CDR3 bases are TGCAGTGCTAGCGTCGGGGCAAACCCAGATACGCAGTATTTT. It is translated as CSASVGANPDTQYF.

This clonotype was observed at least ten times. The J gene is TRBJ2-3, the V gene TRBV5-4; TRBD2 aligns across 10 bases. Germline-derived CDR1 and CDR2 are SGHNT and YYREEE (reference sequence). With V trimmed by 3 bases and J by 9 bases, 13 bases remained unmatched. This CDR3 is 16 amino acids long. The chain's CDR3 is CASSSALGTSGNTQYF. In DNA form, the CDR3 reads TGTGCCAGCAGCTCCGCCCTGGGCACTAGCGGGAACACGCAGTATTTT.

This clonotype was detected many times. The chain couples TRBV7-2 to TRBJ2-7; tentatively, D is TRBD2 (7 bases). V lost 5 bases to trimming and J lost 0 bases, with 20 bases between them. The length of the CDR3 is 17 residues. The germline V gene encodes CDR1 SGHTA and CDR2 FQGNSA. The CDR3 bases are TGTGCCAGCAGCCCCCCGGGGCGGGGGCAGAGCTCCTACGAGCAGTACTTC. It specifies CASSPPGRGQSSYEQYF. Using reference TRBV7-2 and TRBJ2-7 for the parts outside the CDR3, the full variable domain is GAGVSQSPSNKVTEKGKDVELRCDPISGHTALYWYRQSLGQGLEFLIYFQGNSAPDKSGLPSDRFSAERTGGSVSTLTIQRTQQEDSAVYLCASSPPGRGQSSYEQYFGPGTRLTVT.

This clonotype was counted only a few times. The rearrangement links TRBV20-1 to TRBJ2-2, with TRBD2 identical over 14 bases. V lost 3 bases to trimming and J lost 2 bases; unmatched junction nucleotides: 8. CDR1 and CDR2 from the germline V gene are DFQATT and SNEGSKA (reference sequence). CDR3 length equals 18 residues. In DNA, the CDR3 is TGCAGTGCTAGGACAGGACTAGCGGGGGGACATAACACCGGGGAGCTGTTTTTT. Its protein is CSARTGLAGGHNTGELFF.

The chain uses TRBV29-1 and TRBJ2-7; D call uncertain. Germline V CDR1 and CDR2: SQVTM, ANQGSEA. CDR3 length: 11 residues. The germline V and J ends were trimmed by 6 bases and 1 base, with 7 bases remaining between them. CDR3 residues: CSVPRSYEQYF. In nucleotides, the CDR3 is TGCAGCGTGCCAAGGTCCTACGAGCAGTACTTC.

Comment on this clonotype: A junction boundary mismatches the germline segment, possibly from a read error. The chain employs TRBV3-1 and TRBJ2-1; D might be TRBD1 or TRBD2, each matching 7 bases. Germline lookup yields CDR1 LGHDT and CDR2 YNNKEL (reference sequence). The CDR3 runs 17 residues. Here the CDR3 reads CASNQGPGGRGGHEQFF. The DNA for the CDR3 is TGTGCCAGCAACCAAGGGCCCGGGGGGCGAGGGGGCCATGAGCAGTTCTTC.

This clonotype was seen ten or more times. The CDR3 sequence: CASSSTVTSVGYEQYF. DNA for the CDR3: TGTGCCAGCAGTTCAACCGTTACTAGCGTTGGTTACGAGCAGTACTTC. The chain employs TRBV12-3 or TRBV12-4 and TRBJ2-7, with 7 bases identical to TRBD2. The V segment lost 4 bases and the J segment 4 bases; nucleotides outside the gene matches: 13. The CDR3 covers 16 residues.

The sample holds a few counts of this clonotype. The chain carries TRBV7-6 and TRBJ1-3, with D tentatively TRBD1 (5 bases). Trimming shortened V by 5 bases and J by 2 bases, and 10 bases separated the two germline ends. CDR1 and CDR2 from the germline V gene are SGHVS and FNYEAQ. The CDR3 has 14 residues. The CDR3 coding sequence is TGTGCCAGCAGCCCGGGGGGGGCTGGAAACACCATATATTTT. Translation gives CASSPGGAGNTIYF.

Ten or more counts support this clonotype. This rearrangement joins TRBV20-1 to TRBJ2-7; 13 bases match TRBD2. In germline, CDR1 is DFQATT, CDR2 SNEGSKA (reference sequence). V lost 3 bases to trimming and J lost 6 bases; unmatched junction nucleotides: 2. There are 13 residues in the CDR3. The CDR3 sequence is CSARGLAGTEQYF. The CDR3 DNA reads TGCAGTGCTAGGGGACTAGCGGGAACCGAGCAGTACTTC.

This clonotype was picked up many times. The chain is built from TRBV10-3 and TRBJ2-3; 15 bases map to TRBD2. Losses at the gene ends were 11 bases for V and 4 bases for J; bases not matched to a gene: 4. Per germline, CDR1 ENHRY and CDR2 SYGVKD. CDR3 size: 14 residues. As DNA, the CDR3 is TGTGCCGCCGGACTAGCGGGAGGGGCAGATACGCAGTATTTT. Its protein product is CAAGLAGGADTQYF.

In this sample, this clonotype turned up many times. CDR3: CSAFRGGASNTEAFF. CDR3 coding DNA: TGCAGTGCTTTCAGGGGAGGGGCATCGAACACTGAAGCTTTCTTT. The chain joins TRBV20-1 to TRBJ1-1; maybe TRBD1 (6 bases). Trimming removed 5 bases from V and 1 base from J, with 17 bases in between. Germline CDR1 DFQATT, CDR2 SNEGSKA (reference sequence). The CDR3 length is 15 residues.

The chain combines TRBV20-1 with TRBJ2-7; no reliable D call. This CDR3 is 10 amino acids long. Between the trimmed V and J ends, which lost 4 bases and 6 bases, there was a span of 7 bases. From germline, CDR1 is DFQATT and CDR2 SNEGSKA (reference sequence). For the CDR3, the DNA is TGCAGTGCTACCTATAGCGAGCAGTACTTC. Its translation: CSATYSEQYF.

This clonotype appeared many times. The chain employs TRBV18 and TRBJ1-1; 7 nucleotides match TRBD1. The germline V gene encodes CDR1 KGHSH and CDR2 LQKENI. This CDR3 has 13 residues. V shed 3 bases and J 6 bases; nucleotides not matched to a gene: 4. The CDR3 DNA follows: TGTGCCAGCTCACCGGGACAGACCGCTGAAGCTTTCTTT. Translated: CASSPGQTAEAFF. Full variable domain (missing parts from reference TRBV18 and TRBJ1-1): NAGVMQNPRHLVRRRGQEARLRCSPMKGHSHVYWYRQLPEEGLKFMVYLQKENIIDESGMPKERFSAEFPKEGPSILRIQQVVRGDSAAYFCASSPGQTAEAFFGQGTRLTVV.